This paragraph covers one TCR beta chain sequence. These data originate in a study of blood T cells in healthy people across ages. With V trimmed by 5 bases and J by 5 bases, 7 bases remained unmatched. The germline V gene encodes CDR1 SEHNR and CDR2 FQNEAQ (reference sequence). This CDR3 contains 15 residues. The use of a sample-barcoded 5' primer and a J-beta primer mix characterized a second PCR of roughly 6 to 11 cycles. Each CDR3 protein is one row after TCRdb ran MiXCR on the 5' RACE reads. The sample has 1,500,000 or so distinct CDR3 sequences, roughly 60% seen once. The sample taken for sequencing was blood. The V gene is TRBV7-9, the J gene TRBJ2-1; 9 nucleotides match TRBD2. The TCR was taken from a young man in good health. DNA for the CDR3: TGTGCCAGCAGCGTCCGTGGCGGGGGGGACAATGAGCAGTTCTTC. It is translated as CASSVRGGGDNEQFF.